The sequence of this T cell receptor beta chain was determined in a study of CD8 T cells in Susac syndrome. Through negative isolation, CD4+ and CD8+ T cells were obtained, while TEMRA cells were enriched using FACS. Random hexamers primed reverse transcription of about 0.5 to 1 ug RNA. A single record per CDR3 protein comes from TCRdb applying MiXCR to the immunoSEQ multiplex PCR reads. Here the sample spans roughly 250,000 distinct CDR3 sequences, 96% being singletons. Sequenced: CD4+ T cells from PBMCs. The clonotype was recovered from a human donor with Susac syndrome.

This CDR3 is CASSLGFWTAEAFF. The CDR3 bases are TGTGCCAGCAGCTTAGGATTTTGGACAGCAGAAGCTTTCTTT. The chain combines TRBV7-9 with TRBJ1-1; D may be TRBD1 (6 bases). The V and J ends lost 1 base and 8 bases respectively, with 14 bases between them. The germline V gene has CDR1 SEHNR and CDR2 FQNEAQ (reference sequence). The CDR3 is 14 residues long.